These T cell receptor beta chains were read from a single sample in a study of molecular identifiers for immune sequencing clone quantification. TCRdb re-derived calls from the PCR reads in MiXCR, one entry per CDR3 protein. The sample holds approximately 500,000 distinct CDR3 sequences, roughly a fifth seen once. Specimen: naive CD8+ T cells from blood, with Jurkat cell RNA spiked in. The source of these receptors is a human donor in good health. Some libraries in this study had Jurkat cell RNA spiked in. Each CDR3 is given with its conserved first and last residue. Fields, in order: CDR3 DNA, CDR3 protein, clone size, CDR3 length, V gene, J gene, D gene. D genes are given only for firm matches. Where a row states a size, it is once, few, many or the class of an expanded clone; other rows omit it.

TGTGCCAGCAGTCCCCGGGGGACTAGCGGGAGGACAACCGGGGAGCTGTTTTTT,CASSPRGTSGRTTGELFF,-,18,TRBV28,TRBJ2-2,TRBD2
TGTGCCAGTGCAGAGGACTATGGCTACACCTTC,CASAEDYGYTF,-,11,TRBV6-1,TRBJ1-2,-
TGCAGCGTCATCGGACTAGCGGGAGGGGAAGATACGCAGTATTTT,CSVIGLAGGEDTQYF,-,15,TRBV29-1,TRBJ2-3,TRBD2
TGTGCCAGCAGCCGAACCGAGGACAGTTTATATTCACCCCTCCACTTT,CASSRTEDSLYSPLHF,-,16,TRBV6-5,TRBJ1-6,-
TGCAGTGCTAATCCAGGACTAGCGGGAGGCTTCGCGTACTTGGAGCAGTACTTC,CSANPGLAGGFAYLEQYF,many,18,TRBV20-1,TRBJ2-7,TRBD2
TGTGCCAGCTCTCTCAGGGGGCTGAACACTGAAGCTTTCTTT,CASSLRGLNTEAFF,many,14,TRBV28,TRBJ1-1,TRBD1
TGTGCCAGCAGCCACCTCGGCGGGGGGGCCGGGAATGAGCAGTTCTTC,CASSHLGGGAGNEQFF,many,16,TRBV7-2,TRBJ2-1,TRBD2
TGCAGTGCTGGACTTTCCGGCGGGCCCTACTACGAGCAGTACTTC,CSAGLSGGPYYEQYF,-,15,TRBV20-1,TRBJ2-7,-
TGCGCCAGCAGCTTGGGACAGCGACTCCAAGAGACCCAGTACTTC,CASSLGQRLQETQYF,many,15,TRBV5-1,TRBJ2-5,-
TGCGCCAGCAGCCTGGACGTCCAAGAGACCCAGTACTTC,CASSLDVQETQYF,many,13,TRBV5-1,TRBJ2-5,-
TGTGCCAGCAGCCCCATTATCCCCGAACAGCCCCAGCATTTT,CASSPIIPEQPQHF,-,14,TRBV2,TRBJ1-5,-
TGCAGCGTTGAAGGGTTAGGACTAGCGGGATCGGGGTCCTACGAGCAGTACTTC,CSVEGLGLAGSGSYEQYF,many,18,TRBV29-1,TRBJ2-7,TRBD2
TGCGCCAGCAGCCAAGATACCCGACATCCCTACGAGCAGTACTTC,CASSQDTRHPYEQYF,few,15,TRBV4-1,TRBJ2-7,-
TGTGCCAACAACCCTATGACAGGGGTGGCCACTGAAGCTTTCTTT,CANNPMTGVATEAFF,-,15,TRBV27,TRBJ1-1,TRBD1
TGTGCCAGCAGCCAAGGACTGCACAATGAGCAGTTCTTC,CASSQGLHNEQFF,many,13,TRBV7-9,TRBJ2-1,-
TGTGCCAGCAGCCTATACCAGGCCTTCGGGCAGTTCTTC,CASSLYQAFGQFF,many,13,TRBV11-2,TRBJ2-1,-
TGTGCCAGCAGCCAAGATCAAGGGGTGAGAGGGACCGGGGAGCTGTTTTTT,CASSQDQGVRGTGELFF,-,17,TRBV3-1,TRBJ2-2,-
TGTGCCACCAGTGCTCCAATGGGTGAGCAGTTCTTC,CATSAPMGEQFF,-,12,TRBV24-1,TRBJ2-1,-
TGCAGTGCTAGCGCTACCCGGGCTGCCTACGAGCAGTACTTC,CSASATRAAYEQYF,-,14,TRBV20-1,TRBJ2-7,-
TGTGCCAGCAGCTCCGCTTCGCGAATAGCCACCACAGATACGCAGTATTTT,CASSSASRIATTDTQYF,many,17,TRBV7-9,TRBJ2-3,-
TGTGCCAGCAGCTCCTTAACTAGCGGGAAGAACAATGAGCAGTTCTTC,CASSSLTSGKNNEQFF,-,16,TRBV7-9,TRBJ2-1,TRBD2
TGTGCCAGCAGCCCCCTGTCCCGGGGCGGCTATGGCTACACCTTC,CASSPLSRGGYGYTF,-,15,TRBV11-2,TRBJ1-2,-
TGTGCCAGCAGCCCCGCGTGGGCGAACACTGAAGCTTTCTTT,CASSPAWANTEAFF,-,14,TRBV3-1,TRBJ1-1,-
TGCAGCGTTGTAGGGGCGGGAAATGAGCAGTTCTTC,CSVVGAGNEQFF,few,12,TRBV29-1,TRBJ2-1,-
TGTGCCAGCAGCCCACGACCAGACAGGGGAGGAGAAAAACTGTTTTTT,CASSPRPDRGGEKLFF,many,16,TRBV7-9,TRBJ1-4,TRBD1
TGTGCCAGCAGCTTAGCGGGGGGCGACTTATACGAGCAGTACTTC,CASSLAGGDLYEQYF,few,15,TRBV7-2,TRBJ2-7,-
TGTGCCAGCAGTTATGCTGCGTTCTACAATGAGCAGTTCTTC,CASSYAAFYNEQFF,few,14,TRBV27,TRBJ2-1,-
TGTGCCAGCAGTGAATGGAGCTGGTCCGCCAAAAACATTCAGTACTTC,CASSEWSWSAKNIQYF,many,16,TRBV6-1,TRBJ2-4,-
TGTGCCTGGAGTGTAGGAGGGGGGGCAGATACGCAGTATTTT,CAWSVGGGADTQYF,-,14,TRBV30,TRBJ2-3,-
TGTGCCTGGAGTTCACTGTCGAACACTGAAGCTTTCTTT,CAWSSLSNTEAFF,-,13,TRBV30,TRBJ1-1,-
TGTGCCAGCATGCCCAGGTTCTCCTACGAGCAGTACTTC,CASMPRFSYEQYF,-,13,TRBV2,TRBJ2-7,-
TGCGCCAGCAGCCAAGATGACAGTTTCTATGGCTACACCTTC,CASSQDDSFYGYTF,few,14,TRBV4-3,TRBJ1-2,-
TGTGCCAGCAGCCCAGCCTCCGGGACGCGGGATCGCGAGCAGTACTTC,CASSPASGTRDREQYF,-,16,TRBV13,TRBJ2-7,-
TGCGCCAGCAGCCAAGACGGCCCGGGGGCCTATGGAAACACCATATATTTT,CASSQDGPGAYGNTIYF,-,17,TRBV4-3,TRBJ1-3,-
TGCGCCAGCAGCCCACTGGGACAGGGTACCTACGAGCAGTACTTC,CASSPLGQGTYEQYF,-,15,TRBV5-1,TRBJ2-7,TRBD1
TGTGCCAGCAGCTACTTACCGCGGACTAGCGGGATCCGAGGGCGTTCGGGCTACGAGCAGTACTTC,CASSYLPRTSGIRGRSGYEQYF,-,22,TRBV28,TRBJ2-7,TRBD2
TGTGCCAGCAGTTTAGCACCGGAGGGCAGGGGTATCTACGAGCAGTACTTC,CASSLAPEGRGIYEQYF,-,17,TRBV12-3/TRBV12-4,TRBJ2-7,-
TGTGCCAGCAGTATGTCGGGGTTCTATGGCTACACCTTC,CASSMSGFYGYTF,many,13,TRBV7-9,TRBJ1-2,-
TGTGCCAGCAGCTTTTGGCAGGGGGAGGAAAAACTGTTTTTT,CASSFWQGEEKLFF,-,14,TRBV7-6,TRBJ1-4,TRBD1
TGTGCCAGCAGCTTACAAGGGGCGGGCACCGGGGAACTGTTTTTT,CASSLQGAGTGELFF,few,15,TRBV11-2,TRBJ2-2,-
TGTGCCACTTCGACAGGGTTTGCCACTGAAGCTTTCTTT,CATSTGFATEAFF,many,13,TRBV7-9,TRBJ1-1,TRBD1
TGTGCCTGGAGGCGTCCGGGCTCCTACGAGCAGTACTTC,CAWRRPGSYEQYF,few,13,TRBV30,TRBJ2-7,-
TGTGCCACCAGCAGAGACCCTTATAGCGGAGAAGGAGCCTACGAGCAGTACTTC,CATSRDPYSGEGAYEQYF,-,18,TRBV15,TRBJ2-7,-
TGTGCCAGCAGCACTACAGGGGTTAGACCAGAAGACTCATCCCTCCACTTT,CASSTTGVRPEDSSLHF,-,17,TRBV11-3,TRBJ1-6,TRBD1
TGTGCCACCAGCAGAGCCCCGGGACAGGTGTATAGCAATCAGCCCCAGCATTTT,CATSRAPGQVYSNQPQHF,few,18,TRBV15,TRBJ1-5,TRBD1
TGCGCCAGCAGCCAAGTACAGGGACTCATTCAGCCCCAGCATTTT,CASSQVQGLIQPQHF,few,15,TRBV4-1,TRBJ1-5,-
TGTGCCAGCAGCTCCCGGGACAGGGGGAACACTGAAGCTTTCTTT,CASSSRDRGNTEAFF,many,15,TRBV7-9,TRBJ1-1,TRBD1
TGTGCCAGCAGTTACAGGACAGATTTGAACACTGAAGCTTTCTTT,CASSYRTDLNTEAFF,few,15,TRBV6-5,TRBJ1-1,-
TGTGCCAGCAGCTTGCTTCAGGGGGCGCCTAATGAAAAACCGTTTTTT,CASSLLQGAPNEKPFF,few,16,TRBV5-3,TRBJ1-4,TRBD1
TGTGCCAGCAGCGAGGACAGTAACACTGAAGCTTTCTTT,CASSEDSNTEAFF,many,13,TRBV5-8,TRBJ1-1,-
TGTGCCAGCAGCTTCGGGACTAGCCCTTTTACGCAGTATTTT,CASSFGTSPFTQYF,-,14,TRBV5-6,TRBJ2-3,TRBD2
TGCAGTGCTAGAGGTGCGGCCGACAATGAGCAGTTCTTC,CSARGAADNEQFF,many,13,TRBV20-1,TRBJ2-1,-